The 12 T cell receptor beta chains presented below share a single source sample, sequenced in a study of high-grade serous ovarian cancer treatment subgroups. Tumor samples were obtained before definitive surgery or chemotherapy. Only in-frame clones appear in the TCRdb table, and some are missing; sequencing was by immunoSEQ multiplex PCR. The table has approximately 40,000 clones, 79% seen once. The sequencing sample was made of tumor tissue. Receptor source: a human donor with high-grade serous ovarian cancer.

In nucleotides, the CDR3 is TGTGCCAGCAGAATGCAGGGGGGAAGCTCCTACGAGCAGTACTTC. Protein product: CASRMQGGSSYEQYF. The rearrangement uses TRBV6-5 and TRBJ2-7, with TRBD1 as a possible D gene (7 bases). Germline CDR1 and CDR2: MNHEY and SVGAGI. Trimming stripped 6 bases from V and 0 bases from J, with 15 bases between. The CDR3 has 15 amino acids.

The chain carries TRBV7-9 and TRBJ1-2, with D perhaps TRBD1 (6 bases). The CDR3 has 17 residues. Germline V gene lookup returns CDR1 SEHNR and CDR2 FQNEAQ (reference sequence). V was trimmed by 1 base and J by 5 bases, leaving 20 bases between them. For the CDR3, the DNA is TGTGCCAGCAGCTTAGAGGGGGGGACACTCCTATCGTATGGCTACACCTTC. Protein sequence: CASSLEGGTLLSYGYTF.

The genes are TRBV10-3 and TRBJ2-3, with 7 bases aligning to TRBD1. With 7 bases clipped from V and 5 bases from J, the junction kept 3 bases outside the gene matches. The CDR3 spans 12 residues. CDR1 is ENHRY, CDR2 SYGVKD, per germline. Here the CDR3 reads CAITAGGDTQYF. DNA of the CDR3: TGTGCCATCACGGCAGGGGGAGATACGCAGTATTTT.

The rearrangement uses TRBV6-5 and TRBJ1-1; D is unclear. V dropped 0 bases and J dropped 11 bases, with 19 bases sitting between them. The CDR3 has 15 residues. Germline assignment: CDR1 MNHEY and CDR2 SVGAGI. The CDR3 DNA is TGTGCCAGCAGTTACTCGGTAGGACCATCAAAGGTCGCTTTCTTT. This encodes CASSYSVGPSKVAFF.

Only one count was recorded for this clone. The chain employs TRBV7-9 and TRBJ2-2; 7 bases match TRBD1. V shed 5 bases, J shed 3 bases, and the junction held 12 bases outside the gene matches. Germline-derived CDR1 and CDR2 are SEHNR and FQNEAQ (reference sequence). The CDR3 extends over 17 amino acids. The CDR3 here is CASSRSNRGGDTGELFF. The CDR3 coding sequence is TGTGCCAGCAGCCGTTCGAACAGGGGTGGGGACACCGGGGAGCTGTTTTTT.

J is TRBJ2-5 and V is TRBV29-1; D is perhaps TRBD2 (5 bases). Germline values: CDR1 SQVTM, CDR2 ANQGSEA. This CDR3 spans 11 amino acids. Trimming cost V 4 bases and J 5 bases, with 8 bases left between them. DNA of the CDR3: TGCAGCGTTGGTCGGAGGGAGACCCAGTACTTC. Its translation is CSVGRRETQYF.

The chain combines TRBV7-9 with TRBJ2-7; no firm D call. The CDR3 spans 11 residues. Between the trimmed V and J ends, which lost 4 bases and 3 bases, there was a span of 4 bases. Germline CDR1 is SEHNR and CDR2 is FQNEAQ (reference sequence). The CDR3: CASSWDYEQYF. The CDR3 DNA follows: TGTGCCAGCAGCTGGGACTACGAGCAGTACTTC.

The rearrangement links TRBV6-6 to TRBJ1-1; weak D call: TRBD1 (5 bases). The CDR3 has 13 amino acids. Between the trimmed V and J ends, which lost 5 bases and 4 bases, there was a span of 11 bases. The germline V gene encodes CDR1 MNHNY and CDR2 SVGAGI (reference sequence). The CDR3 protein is CASSPQGATEAFF. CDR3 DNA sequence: TGTGCCAGCAGTCCGCAGGGTGCCACTGAAGCTTTCTTT.

CDR3 amino acids: CASSYGWDSPLHF. The CDR3 nucleotides read TGTGCCAGCAGTTACGGGTGGGATTCACCCCTCCACTTT. The chain couples TRBV6-5 to TRBJ1-6; D is ambiguous. CDR1 and CDR2 from the germline V gene are MNHEY and SVGAGI. The CDR3 covers 13 residues. Deletions cut 2 bases from V and 8 bases from J, with 7 bases between.

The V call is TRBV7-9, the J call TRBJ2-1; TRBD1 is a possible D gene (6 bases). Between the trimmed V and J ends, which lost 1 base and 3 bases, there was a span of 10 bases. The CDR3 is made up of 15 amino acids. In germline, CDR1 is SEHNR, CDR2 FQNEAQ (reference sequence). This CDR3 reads CASSLVGQNYNEQFF. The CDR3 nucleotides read TGTGCCAGCAGCTTAGTTGGACAGAACTACAATGAGCAGTTCTTC.

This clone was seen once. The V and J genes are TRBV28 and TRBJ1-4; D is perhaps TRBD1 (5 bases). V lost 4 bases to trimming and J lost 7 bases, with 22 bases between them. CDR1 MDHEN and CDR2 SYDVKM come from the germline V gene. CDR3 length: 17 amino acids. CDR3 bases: TGTGCCAGCAGTTGGGGACGGGTGATTAAGTATGGTGAAAAACTGTTTTTT. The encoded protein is CASSWGRVIKYGEKLFF.

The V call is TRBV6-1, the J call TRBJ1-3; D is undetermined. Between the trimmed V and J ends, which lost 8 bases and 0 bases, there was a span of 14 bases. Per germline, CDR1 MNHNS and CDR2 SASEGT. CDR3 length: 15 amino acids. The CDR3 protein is CASGSGPNSGNTIYF. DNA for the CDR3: TGTGCCAGCGGGTCCGGACCCAACTCTGGAAACACCATATATTTT.